This T cell receptor (beta chain) was profiled in a study of a mutant IDH1 vaccine in newly diagnosed glioma. Across the whole study: Pretreatment consisted of radiotherapy, temozolomide, or both, with most receiving both.

Produced via immunoSEQ multiplex PCR; TCRdb's table is partial and in-frame only. The sample lists some 95,000 clones, around 80% occurring once. This sample's time point: baseline, week 1 (first vaccination visit). The treatment: pre-vaccination baseline after standard-of-care therapy. The V gene's germline CDR1 is SQVTM and CDR2 ANQGSEA. V was clipped by 6 bases and J by 8 bases; unmatched bases: 14. CDR3 length: 14 amino acids. The sample was PBMCs, taken from a glioma patient treated with radiotherapy, temozolomide or both. This chain links TRBV29-1 with TRBJ1-2; 8 bases line up with TRBD1. This clonotype originated in a man aged 35 to 55 with glioma. The CDR3 DNA is TGCAGCGTCACCGCCGGGACAGGTAGCCAAGGCTACACCTTC. Translation gives CSVTAGTGSQGYTF.